This passage covers 18 T cell receptor beta chains from one sample sequenced in a study of cytomegalovirus exposure and HLA in healthy donors. TCRdb keeps only in-frame clones here, not all; method: immunoSEQ multiplex PCR. The sample includes 190,000 or so clones, about four fifths of them seen just once. What was sequenced was PBMCs. These receptors were obtained from a woman aged 18-30 years in good health and CMV-seropositive.

The V and J genes are TRBV6-5 and TRBJ1-2; D call uncertain. V dropped 5 bases and J dropped 8 bases, with 18 bases sitting between them. Germline assignment: CDR1 MNHEY and CDR2 SVGAGI. The CDR3 is 14 residues long. The CDR3 DNA reads TGTGCCAGCAGTCAGAAAGGACTTTTGACCGGCTACACCTTC. Amino acid sequence: CASSQKGLLTGYTF.

V gene TRBV19 combines with J gene TRBJ1-6; TRBD1 matches 10 bases. The CDR3 is 14 residues long. CDR1 and CDR2 (germline): LNHDA, SQIVND (reference sequence). V was pared by 8 bases and J by 10 bases, with 8 bases of the junction left unmatched. The CDR3 DNA follows: TGTGCCAGTCGACAGGGGGCTGAGGACTCACCCCTCCACTTT. It yields the protein CASRQGAEDSPLHF.

CDR3 coding DNA: TGTGCCAGCAGCATAGGGGGTTGGACTAACCAAGAGACCCAGTACTTC. This gives the protein CASSIGGWTNQETQYF. V is TRBV7-2 and J is TRBJ2-5, with D perhaps matching TRBD1 or TRBD2 (6 bases each). The germline V and J ends were trimmed by 5 bases and 0 bases, with 16 bases remaining between them. This CDR3 spans 16 amino acids. Per germline, CDR1 SGHTA and CDR2 FQGNSA.

J is TRBJ2-7 and V is TRBV19; TRBD1 is a possible D gene (6 bases). The CDR3 totals 13 residues. Trimming took off 4 bases at V and 5 bases at J, with 12 bases between the two ends. Germline V gives CDR1 LNHDA, CDR2 SQIVND (reference sequence). CDR3 residues: CASSTGGFDEQYF. As DNA, the CDR3 is TGTGCCAGTAGTACTGGGGGCTTCGACGAGCAGTACTTC.

V is TRBV2 and J is TRBJ1-3, with 7 bases identical to TRBD1. Trimming removed 6 bases from V and 3 bases from J; junction bases left unmatched: 14. The length of the CDR3 is 17 residues. Germline V CDR1 and CDR2: SNHLY, FYNNEI. The CDR3 reads CASRGGPRQGLGNTIYF. The DNA for the CDR3 is TGTGCCAGCAGGGGAGGACCTAGACAGGGACTTGGAAACACCATATATTTT.

The chain has TRBV11-2 and TRBJ2-5; D may be TRBD1 (6 bases). The germline V gene has CDR1 SGHAT and CDR2 FQNNGV. The CDR3 contains 15 residues. V lost 5 bases and J 3 bases, leaving 16 bases between the germline ends. DNA of the CDR3: TGTGCCAGCAGCCTATTGGGGGCCAAGAAAGAGACCCAGTACTTC. Protein: CASSLLGAKKETQYF.

This chain links TRBV9 with TRBJ2-1; 10 bases line up with TRBD2. The germline V gene has CDR1 SGDLS and CDR2 YYNGEE. V shed 3 bases, J shed 3 bases, and the junction held 3 bases outside the gene matches. This CDR3 is 15 amino acids long. The CDR3 spells CASSELAGDYNEQFF. CDR3 nucleotides: TGTGCCAGCAGCGAGCTAGCGGGGGACTACAATGAGCAGTTCTTC.

The gene calls are TRBV9 and TRBJ2-6; 10 bases agree with TRBD2. Germline V CDR1 and CDR2: SGDLS, YYNGEE. V lost 7 bases, J lost 2 bases, and 6 bases stayed unmatched. The CDR3 loop spans 16 amino acids. CDR3 in DNA: TGTGCCAGCGCCGCTAGCGGGGGCCCTGGGGCCAACGTCCTGACTTTC. It encodes CASAASGGPGANVLTF. Filled out from reference TRBV9 and TRBJ2-6, the complete variable domain reads DSGVTQTPKHLITATGQRVTLRCSPRSGDLSVYWYQQSLDQGLQFLIQYYNGEERAKGNILERFSAQQFPDLHSELNLSSLELGDSALYFCASAASGGPGANVLTFGAGSRLTVL.

This clone was seen just once. Other nucleotide sequences from this sample produce the same CDR3. The chain links TRBV6-5 to TRBJ1-1; D remains ambiguous. CDR3 length equals 13 residues. The germline V gene has CDR1 MNHEY and CDR2 SVGAGI. Trimming took off 3 bases at V and 2 bases at J, with 7 bases between the two ends. The CDR3 region has the DNA TGTGCCAGCAGTTATGGGCAAAACACTGAAGCTTTCTTT. Translated, it gives CASSYGQNTEAFF.

The rearrangement links TRBV6-5 to TRBJ1-1, with D possibly being TRBD1 (5 bases). The V gene's germline CDR1 is MNHEY and CDR2 SVGAGI. Trimming took 6 bases from V and 11 from J, leaving 16 bases between them. This CDR3 has 12 residues. In DNA, the CDR3 is TGTGCCAGCAGAACAACCGGCGGGACGGCTTTCTTT. Residues: CASRTTGGTAFF.

The chain recombines TRBV6-1 with TRBJ1-2; unclear D gene. The V gene's germline CDR1 is MNHNS and CDR2 SASEGT. CDR3 size: 12 residues. V was trimmed by 3 bases and J by 2 bases, leaving 4 bases between them. The CDR3 DNA is TGTGCCAGCAGTGACACAAACTATGGCTACACCTTC. This sequence encodes CASSDTNYGYTF.

CDR3 residues: CASSPGQGWPYEQYF. The CDR3 DNA is TGTGCCAGCAGCCCCGGGCAGGGGTGGCCCTACGAGCAGTACTTC. The chain combines TRBV11-2 with TRBJ2-7; the D gene is possibly TRBD1 (6 bases). The CDR3 contains 15 residues. Looked up from germline, CDR1 is SGHAT and CDR2 is FQNNGV. V was trimmed by 5 bases and J by 2 bases, leaving 16 bases between them.

Only one count was recorded for this clone. The chain couples TRBV5-4 to TRBJ1-2; 8 positions agree with TRBD1. CDR1 and CDR2 (germline): SGHNT, YYREEE (reference sequence). V dropped 2 bases and J dropped 11; count of bases not matched to a gene: 5. There are 12 residues in the CDR3. The CDR3 spells CASSLDRGWYTF. The CDR3 nucleotides are TGTGCCAGCAGCTTAGACAGGGGATGGTACACCTTC.

Turning to this clone: At one end, the junction sequence differs from germline, possibly due to a read error. The gene calls are TRBV6-5 and TRBJ2-1; 9 positions agree with TRBD2. Germline-derived CDR1 and CDR2 are MNHEY and SVGAGI. This CDR3 spans 16 amino acids. This CDR3 is CASTYAGSGGRNEQFF. CDR3 coding DNA: TGTGCCAGCACTTACGCCGGGAGCGGGGGGAGGAATGAGCAGTTCTTC.

The chain employs TRBV7-2 and TRBJ2-1, with 8 bases fitting TRBD1. This CDR3 contains 15 residues. Germline CDR1 and CDR2: SGHTA and FQGNSA. V was clipped by 1 base and J by 3 bases; unmatched bases: 2. The CDR3 region has the DNA TGTGCCAGCAGCTTAGTAGGACAGGGCTACAATGAGCAGTTCTTC. Protein product: CASSLVGQGYNEQFF.

V is TRBV4-1 and J is TRBJ1-1; D is perhaps TRBD1 (6 bases). The V and J ends lost 2 bases and 1 base respectively, with 8 bases between them. CDR1 is MGHRA and CDR2 is YSYEKL in the germline V gene. This CDR3 region has 14 residues. The CDR3 is CASSQIGGNTEAFF. The CDR3 DNA is TGCGCCAGCAGCCAAATAGGGGGGAACACTGAAGCTTTCTTT.

The V gene is TRBV5-6, the J gene TRBJ2-7, with TRBD2 matching over 7 bases. CDR3 size: 14 residues. Losses at the gene ends were 4 bases for V and 2 bases for J; bases not matched to a gene: 6. Germline V gene data show CDR1 as SGHDT and CDR2 as YYEEEE. The CDR3 bases are TGTGCCAGCAGCAACGGGGGGTTCGCCTACGAGCAGTACTTC. Translation gives CASSNGGFAYEQYF.

The chain recombines TRBV7-2 with TRBJ1-4, with D possibly TRBD1 on 5 matching bases. Trimming took 1 base from V and 13 from J, leaving 10 bases between them. In germline, CDR1 is SGHTA, CDR2 FQGNSA. This CDR3 region has 12 residues. This CDR3 is CASSLGPRALFF. CDR3 coding DNA: TGTGCCAGCAGCTTAGGCCCCAGGGCACTGTTTTTT.